One sample yielded the 10 T cell receptor beta chains listed below, sequenced in a study of T-cell reconstitution after alpha-beta-depleted transplantation in children. Preparation of the TCRbeta library was carried out with unique molecular identifiers. TCRdb reprocessed the PCR reads via MiXCR and lists one record per CDR3 protein. In the table there are 55,000 to 70,000 distinct CDR3 sequences, roughly 10% of which are singletons. Sequencing used PBMCs, obtained before TCRalphabeta/CD19-depleted stem cell transplant. The receptor source for this set is a boy aged 5-17 years with acute myeloid leukemia, due to receive a stem cell transplant.

This clonotype was counted ten times or more. This chain connects TRBV6-6 to TRBJ1-5, with D perhaps matching TRBD1 (5 bases). Germline assignment: CDR1 MNHNY and CDR2 SVGAGI (reference sequence). With 8 bases removed from V and 1 base from J, the gap between germline ends came to 6 bases. The CDR3 is made up of 12 amino acids. CDR3 nucleotides: TGTGCCAGCGGGGACAGCAATCAGCCCCAGCATTTT. This translates into CASGDSNQPQHF.

This clonotype was detected many times. The chain recombines TRBV5-5 with TRBJ2-1; perhaps TRBD1 as D (5 bases). Trimming stripped 4 bases from V and 6 bases from J, with 11 bases between. CDR3 length: 13 amino acids. CDR1 and CDR2 (germline): SGHKS, YYEKEE (reference sequence). The CDR3 loop reads CASSDRTSNEQFF. The DNA of the CDR3 is TGTGCCAGCAGCGACCGGACATCCAATGAGCAGTTCTTC.

This clonotype has a handful of counts. V gene TRBV7-8 combines with J gene TRBJ2-7; D is possibly TRBD2 (5 bases). This CDR3 comprises 12 residues. From germline, CDR1 is SGHVS and CDR2 FQNEAQ. V was trimmed by 3 bases and J by 5 bases, leaving 8 bases between them. In nucleotides, the CDR3 is TGTGCCAGCAGCTTGCCCGGGAACGAGCAGTACTTC. Its translation: CASSLPGNEQYF.

This clonotype was recorded at least ten times. The gene calls are TRBV15 and TRBJ1-5; 11 bases map to TRBD1. The CDR3 is 16 residues long. Germline V CDR1 and CDR2: LNHNV, YYDKDF (reference sequence). With V trimmed by 3 bases and J by 5 bases, 6 bases remained unmatched. CDR3 DNA: TGTGCCACCAGCAGGGGTCCGGGACAGGGGGATCAGCCCCAGCATTTT. Its protein product is CATSRGPGQGDQPQHF.

In this sample, this clonotype turned up many times. The gene calls are TRBV7-3 and TRBJ2-2; D not certain. Trimming took 4 bases from V and 4 from J, leaving 4 bases between them. The germline gives CDR1 SGHTA, CDR2 FQGTGA. The CDR3 loop spans 12 amino acids. As DNA, the CDR3 is TGTGCCAGCAGCTCGAGCACCGGGGAGCTGTTTTTT. Amino acids: CASSSSTGELFF. The full variable domain, completed using reference TRBV7-3 and TRBJ2-2, is GAGVSQTPSNKVTEKGKYVELRCDPISGHTALYWYRQSLGQGPEFLIYFQGTGAADDSGLPNDRFFAVRPEGSVSTLKIQRTERGDSAVYLCASSSSTGELFFGEGSRLTVL.

The genes are TRBV6-1 and TRBJ2-1; 7 bases map to TRBD2. The CDR3 has 16 residues. After removal of 6 bases from V and 10 bases from J, the junction contained 18 bases not matched to a gene. The germline V gene encodes CDR1 MNHNS and CDR2 SASEGT. CDR3 residues: CASSPGWGEGLWEQFF. CDR3 bases: TGTGCCAGCAGCCCCGGCTGGGGGGAGGGTCTCTGGGAGCAGTTCTTC.

This clonotype has a count of ten or more. The gene calls are TRBV7-6 and TRBJ2-7; no definite D call. The CDR3 has 16 residues. V was trimmed by 2 bases and J by 2 bases, leaving 16 bases between them. Germline assignment: CDR1 SGHVS and CDR2 FNYEAQ. CDR3 bases: TGTGCCAGCAGCTTAAGGCTGATCTACCTTACCTACGAGCAGTACTTC. It specifies CASSLRLIYLTYEQYF.

This clonotype was seen at least ten times. The chain uses TRBV10-3 and TRBJ2-5; TRBD2 agrees at 9 bases. Germline trimming cut 6 bases from V and 0 bases from J; bases unmatched to any gene: 11. The CDR3 covers 17 residues. Germline V lookup: CDR1 ENHRY, CDR2 SYGVKD. CDR3: CAISRGLASSYQETQYF. The CDR3 nucleotides are TGTGCCATCAGCCGTGGACTAGCGTCCTCTTACCAAGAGACCCAGTACTTC.

To note about this clonotype: One base away lies a much larger clone, so this may be a sequencing read error. The chain combines TRBV3-1 with TRBJ2-1; D gene ambiguous. The CDR3 loop spans 18 amino acids. Germline V lookup: CDR1 LGHDT, CDR2 YNNKEL (reference sequence). CDR3 protein: CATSQDITPRGSYNEQFF. The DNA of the CDR3 is TGTGCCACCAGCCAAGATATTACCCCTAGAGGCTCCTACAATGAGCAGTTCTTC.

In this sample, this clonotype turned up many times. V gene TRBV9 combines with J gene TRBJ2-2, with unresolved D. The germline V gene has CDR1 SGDLS and CDR2 YYNGEE. V shed 0 bases and J shed 7 bases, with 13 bases lying between them. This CDR3 is built from 15 residues. CDR3 amino acids: CASSVEGGPYGELFF. As DNA, the CDR3 is TGTGCCAGCAGCGTAGAGGGCGGACCCTACGGGGAGCTGTTTTTT.